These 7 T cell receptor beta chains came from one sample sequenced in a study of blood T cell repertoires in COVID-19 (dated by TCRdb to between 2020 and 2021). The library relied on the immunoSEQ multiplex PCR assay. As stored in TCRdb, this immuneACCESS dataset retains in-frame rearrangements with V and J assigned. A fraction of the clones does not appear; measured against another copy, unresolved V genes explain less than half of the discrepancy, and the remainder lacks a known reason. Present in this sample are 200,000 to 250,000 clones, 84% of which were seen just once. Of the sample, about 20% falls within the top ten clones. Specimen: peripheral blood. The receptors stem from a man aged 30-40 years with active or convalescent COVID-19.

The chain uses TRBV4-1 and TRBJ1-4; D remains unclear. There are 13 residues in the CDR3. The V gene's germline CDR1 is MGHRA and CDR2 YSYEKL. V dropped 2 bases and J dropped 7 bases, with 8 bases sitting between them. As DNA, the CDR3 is TGCGCCAGCAGCCAAATAATTCGTGAAAAACTGTTTTTT. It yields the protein CASSQIIREKLFF.

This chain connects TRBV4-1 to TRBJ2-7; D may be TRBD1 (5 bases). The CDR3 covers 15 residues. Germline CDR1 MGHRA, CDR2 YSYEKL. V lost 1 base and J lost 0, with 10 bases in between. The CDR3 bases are TGCGCCAGCAGCCAAGGGACATTATCCTCCTACGAGCAGTACTTC. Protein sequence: CASSQGTLSSYEQYF.

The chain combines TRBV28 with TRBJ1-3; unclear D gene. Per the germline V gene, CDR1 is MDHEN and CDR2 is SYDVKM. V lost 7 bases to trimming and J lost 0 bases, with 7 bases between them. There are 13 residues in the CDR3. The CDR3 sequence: CASTDTSGNTIYF. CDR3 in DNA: TGTGCCAGCACCGACACCTCTGGAAACACCATATATTTT. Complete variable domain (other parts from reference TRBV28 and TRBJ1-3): DVKVTQSSRYLVKRTGEKVFLECVQDMDHENMFWYRQDPGLGLRLIYFSYDVKMKEKGDIPEGYSVSREKKERFSLILESASTNQTSMYLCASTDTSGNTIYFGEGSWLTVV.

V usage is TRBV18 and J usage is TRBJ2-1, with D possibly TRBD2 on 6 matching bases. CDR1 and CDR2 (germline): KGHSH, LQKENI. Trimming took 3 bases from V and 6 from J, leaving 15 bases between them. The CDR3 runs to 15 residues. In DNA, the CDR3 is TGTGCCAGCTCACCGCAGGGACTCTTGGGCAATGAGCAGTTCTTC. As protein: CASSPQGLLGNEQFF.

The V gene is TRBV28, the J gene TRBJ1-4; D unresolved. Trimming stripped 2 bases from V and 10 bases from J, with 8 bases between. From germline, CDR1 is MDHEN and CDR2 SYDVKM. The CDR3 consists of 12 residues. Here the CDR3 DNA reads TGTGCCAGCAGTTTACTTTCAGGAAAACTGTTTTTT. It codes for CASSLLSGKLFF.

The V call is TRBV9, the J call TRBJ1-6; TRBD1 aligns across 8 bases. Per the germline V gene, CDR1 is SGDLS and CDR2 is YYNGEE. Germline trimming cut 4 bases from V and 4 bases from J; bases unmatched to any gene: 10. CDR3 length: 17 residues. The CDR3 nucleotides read TGTGCCAGCAGCAGTAACAGGGGGAGGGGGTATAATTCACCCCTCCACTTT. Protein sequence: CASSSNRGRGYNSPLHF. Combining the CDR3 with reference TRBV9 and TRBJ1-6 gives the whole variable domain DSGVTQTPKHLITATGQRVTLRCSPRSGDLSVYWYQQSLDQGLQFLIQYYNGEERAKGNILERFSAQQFPDLHSELNLSSLELGDSALYFCASSSNRGRGYNSPLHFGNGTRLTVT.

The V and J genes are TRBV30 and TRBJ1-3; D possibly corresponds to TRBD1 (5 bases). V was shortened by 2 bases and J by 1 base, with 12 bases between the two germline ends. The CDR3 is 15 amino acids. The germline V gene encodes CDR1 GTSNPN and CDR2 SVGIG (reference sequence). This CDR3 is CAWSPHGGSGNTIYF. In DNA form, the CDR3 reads TGTGCCTGGAGTCCCCACGGGGGTTCTGGAAACACCATATATTTT.